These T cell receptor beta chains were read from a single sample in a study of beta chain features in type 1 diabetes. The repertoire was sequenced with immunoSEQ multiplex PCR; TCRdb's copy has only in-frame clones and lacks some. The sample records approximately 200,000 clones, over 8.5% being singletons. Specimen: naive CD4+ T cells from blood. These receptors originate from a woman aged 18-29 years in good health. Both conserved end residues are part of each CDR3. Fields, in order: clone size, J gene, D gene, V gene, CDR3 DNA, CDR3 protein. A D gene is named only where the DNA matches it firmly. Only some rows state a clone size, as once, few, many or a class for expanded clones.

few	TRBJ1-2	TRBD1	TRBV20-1	TGCAGTGCTAGCCAGGGGGTTGGCTACACCTTC	CSASQGVGYTF
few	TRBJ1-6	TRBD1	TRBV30	TGTGCCTGGACCCCAGGGGGTTCACCCCTCCACTTT	CAWTPGGSPLHF
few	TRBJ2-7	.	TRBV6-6	TGTGCCAGCAGTTATGGGGCCTCTCGCTACGAGCAGTACTTC	CASSYGASRYEQYF
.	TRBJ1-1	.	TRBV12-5	TGTGCTAGTGGTTTGGTAGTGGGCCCGAACACTGAAGCTTTCTTT	CASGLVVGPNTEAFF
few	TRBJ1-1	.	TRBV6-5	TGTGCCAGCAGAACAGGGTTGACTGAAGCTTTCTTT	CASRTGLTEAFF
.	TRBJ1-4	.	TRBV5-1	TGCGCCAGCAGCCCCGGCTTAGGCAGGATTTCAACTAATGAAAAACTGTTTTTT	CASSPGLGRISTNEKLFF
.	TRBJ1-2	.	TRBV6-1	TGTGCCAGCAGTTCCCGACAGTTGAATAACTATGGCTACACCTTC	CASSSRQLNNYGYTF
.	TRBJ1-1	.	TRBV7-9	TGTGCCAGCAGCACCCAGGCGGGGGGCACTGAAGCTTTCTTT	CASSTQAGGTEAFF
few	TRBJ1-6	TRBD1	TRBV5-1	TGCGCCAGCAGCTTTGGCGGGGACAGGGTAACTACACCCCTCCACTTT	CASSFGGDRVTTPLHF
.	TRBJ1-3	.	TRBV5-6	TGTGCCAGCAGCAAAAAAAGGGACATATACTCTGGAAACACCATATATTTT	CASSKKRDIYSGNTIYF
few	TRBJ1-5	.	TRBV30	TGTGCCTCGGGGGGGGGTCGGGATCAGCCCCAGCATTTT	CASGGGRDQPQHF
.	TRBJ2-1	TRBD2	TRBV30	TGTGCCTGGAGCCCTGGACTAGCCGAAGGTGAGCAGTTCTTC	CAWSPGLAEGEQFF
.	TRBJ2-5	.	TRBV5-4	TGTGCCAGCGGCCGGAAGGGGGGGCAAGAGACCCAGTACTTC	CASGRKGGQETQYF
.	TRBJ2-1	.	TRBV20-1	TGCAGTGCTAGTTTCCGGCGGGAGCAGTTCTTC	CSASFRREQFF
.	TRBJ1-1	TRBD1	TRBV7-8	TGTGCCAGCAGCCCGGGACAGGGGGCTTTTAAAGCTTTCTTT	CASSPGQGAFKAFF
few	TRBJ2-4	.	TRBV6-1	TGTGCCAGCAGGGCCTCGGGGGCCAAAAACATTCAGTACTTC	CASRASGAKNIQYF
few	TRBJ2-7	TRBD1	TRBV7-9	TGTGCCAGCAGCCCGCTCACAGGGGTAAGGCCCTACGAGCAGTACTTC	CASSPLTGVRPYEQYF
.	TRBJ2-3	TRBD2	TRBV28	TGTGCCAGCAGTTCATCGACTAGCGGGAGGGCCTCAGATACGCAGTATTTT	CASSSSTSGRASDTQYF
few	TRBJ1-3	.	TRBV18	TGTGCCAGCTCACCCGGTAGTTCTGGAAACACCATATATTTT	CASSPGSSGNTIYF
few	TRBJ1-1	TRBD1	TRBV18	TGTGCCAGCTACAAGGACAGGACGAACACTGAAGCTTTCTTT	CASYKDRTNTEAFF
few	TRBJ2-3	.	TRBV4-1	TGCGCCAGCAGCCAAGATGAGAGGGCAGGCGGTAGAAAAACAGATACGCAGTATTTT	CASSQDERAGGRKTDTQYF
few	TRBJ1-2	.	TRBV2	TGTGCCAGCAGTGCCCGGGTCTCGGCGGGCTACACCTTC	CASSARVSAGYTF
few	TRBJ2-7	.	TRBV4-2	TGTGCCAGCAGCCAAGCGGGGCGGGAAAAGGAGCAGTACTTC	CASSQAGREKEQYF
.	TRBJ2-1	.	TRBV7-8	TGTGCCAGCAGCTTGGACTACAGACACAATGAGCAGTTCTTC	CASSLDYRHNEQFF
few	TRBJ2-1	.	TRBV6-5	TGTGCCAGCAGTCACTTTGAGTGGGAGGGGGTCTATGAGCAGTTCTTC	CASSHFEWEGVYEQFF
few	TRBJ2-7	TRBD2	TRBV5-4	TGTGCCAGCAGCTTAGGCGGGAGGGCCGGAAGCTACGAGCAGTACTTC	CASSLGGRAGSYEQYF
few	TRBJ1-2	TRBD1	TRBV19	TGTGCCAGTAGTATCCAGGGGGCGAATTCTGGCTACACCTTC	CASSIQGANSGYTF
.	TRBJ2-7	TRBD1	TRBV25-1	TGTGCCAGCAGTGAAGGCGGGACAGGTCTCTCCTACGAGCAGTACTTC	CASSEGGTGLSYEQYF
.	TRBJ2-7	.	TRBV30	TGTGCCTGGAGTGGGGGGCGTAGGCACGAGCAGTACTTC	CAWSGGRRHEQYF
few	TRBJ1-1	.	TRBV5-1	TGCGCCAGCAGCTTGCTAGGGGCGCAGGACACTGAAGCTTTCTTT	CASSLLGAQDTEAFF
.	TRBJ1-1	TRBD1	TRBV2	TGTGCCAGCACCGTCGACAGGGAGGATACTGAAGCTTTCTTT	CASTVDREDTEAFF
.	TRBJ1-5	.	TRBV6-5	TGTGCCAGCAGTTACTCGAACGTCGGGGGCAATCAGCCCCAGCATTTT	CASSYSNVGGNQPQHF
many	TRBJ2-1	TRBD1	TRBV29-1	TGCAGCGCAACAACAGGGGGTAGTCGGAATGAGCAGTTCTTC	CSATTGGSRNEQFF
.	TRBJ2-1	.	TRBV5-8	TGTGCCAGCAGCTTCAGGGGAGTCTACAATGAGCAGTTCTTC	CASSFRGVYNEQFF
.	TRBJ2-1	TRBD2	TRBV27	TGTGCCAGCAGTTTGAGGTTAGGGCGGGAGCGATACAATGAGCAGTTCTTC	CASSLRLGRERYNEQFF
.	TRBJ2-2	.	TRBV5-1	TGCGCCAGCAGCCTGGCGGGGACAGACCTCACCGGGGAGCTGTTTTTT	CASSLAGTDLTGELFF